This T cell receptor beta chain was sequenced during a study of cytomegalovirus exposure and HLA in healthy donors. The primer mix had 60 Vbeta and 13 Jbeta primers. The assay was immunoSEQ multiplex PCR, and TCRdb's table has in-frame clones only and misses some. The data show over 95,000 clones, 60% to 80% seen once. Study-wide results and caveats: Some V segments, TRBV6-2 and TRBV6-3 among them, were indistinguishable and were therefore excluded. A prior analysis recorded that most TCR beta V segments were productive about 90% or about 30% of the time. V- and J-gene trimming in TCR beta was tied to a missense DCLRE1C variant by an analysis performed later.

Trimming removed 6 bases from V and 6 bases from J; junction bases left unmatched: 4. The CDR3 is 13 residues long. Germline values: CDR1 SNHLY, CDR2 FYNNEI. On this clone: Its target is not known.

The receptor comes from a man between 18 and 29 years old in good health and CMV-seropositive. This chain connects TRBV2 to TRBJ1-5; 8 positions match TRBD1. Input material: PBMCs. The CDR3 DNA follows: TGTGCCAGCAGACCGGACAGGGCTCAGCCCCAGCATTTT. It codes for CASRPDRAQPQHF.